This T cell receptor beta chain was captured in a study of OX40 agonist ivuxolimab in advanced cancers. Study as a whole: In this cohort, patients received ivuxolimab, an agonistic anti-OX40 (CD134) antibody. Partial responses occurred in Three dose-escalation patients, one with hepatocellular carcinoma and two with cutaneous melanoma. Allowance was made for prior anti-PD-1, anti-PD-L1 or anti-CTLA-4 therapy, and approximately 40% had some.

Clones were read by immunoSEQ multiplex PCR, and TCRdb kept only the in-frame ones, dropping some. The table has about 50,000 clones, 70% to 90% seen once. Germline CDR1 is MNHEY and CDR2 is SVGAGI. The V segment lost 4 bases and the J segment 0 bases; nucleotides outside the gene matches: 4. This CDR3 is 16 amino acids long. Patients with a history of autoimmune disease or on systemic immunosuppression were excluded. Sequencing was performed on CD4+ or CD8+ T cells sorted from blood, taken in a trial of the OX40 agonist ivuxolimab. This TCR came from an adult with an advanced solid tumor such as melanoma, head and neck, liver or kidney cancer. This chain connects TRBV6-5 to TRBJ2-2; 8 bases are shared with TRBD1. CDR3 sequence reads: CASSFRTGPNTGELFF. Here the CDR3 DNA reads TGTGCCAGCAGTTTTAGGACAGGGCCGAACACCGGGGAGCTGTTTTTT.